This T cell receptor beta chain was identified in a study of cytomegalovirus exposure and HLA in healthy donors. Whole-study findings and limits: It is likely that the observed cluster of highly shared sequence variants was a sequencing artifact. Association of 16,951 TCR beta sequences with HLA alleles was found at 0.05 false discovery rate in a later analysis.

In the PCR, 60 Vbeta and 13 Jbeta primers were used. Here immunoSEQ multiplex PCR was the method, and the copy in TCRdb shows in-frame clones only, minus some. The repertoire holds hundreds of thousands of clones, with 65% to 80% as singletons. As regards this clone: No antigen is known for it.

Material: PBMCs. This clonotype was obtained from a man aged 40-49 years in good health and CMV-seronegative.

The CDR3 region has the DNA TGTGCCAGCAGCTCTTTGGCAGGGGCCTACAATGAGCAGTTCTTC. Protein product: CASSSLAGAYNEQFF. This chain connects TRBV7-2 to TRBJ2-1, with D possibly being TRBD1 (6 bases). Germline lookup yields CDR1 SGHTA and CDR2 FQGNSA. CDR3 size: 15 residues. Trimming removed 4 bases from V and 2 bases from J, with 12 bases in between.